This paragraph reports one T cell receptor beta chain. Its specific antigen is unknown. Per-base qualities were not stored, and no clone one base away is much larger. The data belong to a study of technical replicates of blood from four donors (dated by TCRdb to 2016 to 2017). CDR1 MNHEY and CDR2 SVGAGI are derived from the germline V gene. Spanning cysteine to phenylalanine, the CDR3 consists of 15 amino acids. Only the CDR3 portion is preserved as DNA: 45 bases, with reading frame beginning at the first base. The V end gives up 2 bases and the J end 6 bases, leaving 5 bases in the junction not matched to a gene. The method was the immunoSEQ multiplex PCR assay. TCRdb took over this immuneACCESS table, retaining in-frame rearrangements with V and J assigned. Such tables are incomplete; in checked studies, under half of the missing clones stem from an unresolved V gene, and the remainder is unexplained. The sample data list 12,000 or so clones, and roughly 95% of these were observed just once. Approximately 6% of the sample belongs to the ten largest clones.

The sequence derives from a human donor in good health. This chain is built from TRBV6-5 and TRBJ2-1, and TRBD1 matches 9 of the central bases. Sample: PBMCs. The CDR3 sequence is CASSYTGGAANEQFF. The nucleotides read TGTGCCAGCAGTTACACAGGGGGCGCGGCCAATGAGCAGTTCTTC.